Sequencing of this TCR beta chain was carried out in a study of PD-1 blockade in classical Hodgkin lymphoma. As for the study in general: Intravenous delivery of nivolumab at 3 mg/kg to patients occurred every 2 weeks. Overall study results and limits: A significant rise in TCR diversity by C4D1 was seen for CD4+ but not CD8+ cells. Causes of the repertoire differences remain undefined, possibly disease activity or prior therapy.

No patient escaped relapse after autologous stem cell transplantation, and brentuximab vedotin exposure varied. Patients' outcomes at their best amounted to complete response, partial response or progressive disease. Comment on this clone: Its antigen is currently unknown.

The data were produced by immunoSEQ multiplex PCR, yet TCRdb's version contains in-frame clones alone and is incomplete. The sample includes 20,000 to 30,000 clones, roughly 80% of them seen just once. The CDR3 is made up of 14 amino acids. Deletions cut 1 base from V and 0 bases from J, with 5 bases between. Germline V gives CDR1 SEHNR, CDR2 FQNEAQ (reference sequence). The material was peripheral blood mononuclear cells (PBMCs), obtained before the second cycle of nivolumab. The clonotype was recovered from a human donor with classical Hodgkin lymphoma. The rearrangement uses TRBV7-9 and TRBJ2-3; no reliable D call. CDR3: CASSLGESTDTQYF. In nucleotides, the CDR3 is TGTGCCAGCAGCTTAGGTGAGAGCACAGATACGCAGTATTTT.